This T cell receptor beta chain emerged from a study of T cell responses to AZD1222 COVID-19 vaccine. Study outcomes and limitations: Clonal diversity was possibly underestimated, and the donors were mostly white British, with more females. Just a handful of AZD1222 recipients tested seropositive at baseline.

Worth noting for this clone: No antigen is known for it.

The protocol was immunoSEQ multiplex PCR, while the TCRdb copy is restricted to in-frame clones and leaves out a portion. The sample has 110,000 or so clones; roughly 88% are singletons. The CDR3 is 15 residues long. Germline V gene lookup returns CDR1 SGHTA and CDR2 FQGNSA. V dropped 4 bases and J dropped 1; count of bases not matched to a gene: 5. The sequence was obtained from an adult who received the AZD1222 COVID-19 vaccine. This specimen consisted of peripheral blood, obtained 28 days after the second AZD1222 dose. The chain couples TRBV7-2 to TRBJ1-2; 8 bases match TRBD1. The CDR3 loop is CASSSPGGLNYGYTF. The DNA for the CDR3 is TGTGCCAGCAGCTCCCCAGGGGGCCTTAACTATGGCTACACCTTC.